This passage covers 11 T cell receptor beta chains from one sample sequenced in a study of shared T cell receptors in the human thymus. Produced via immunoSEQ multiplex PCR; TCRdb's table is partial and in-frame only. In the table there are 540,000 or so clones, approximately 80% of which are singletons. This sample also belongs to another study, concerning human thymus T cells.

Sequencing input: thymocytes. These receptors came from a boy under two years old with a congenital heart defect.

CDR3 in amino acids: CASSRGGAGFTDTQYF. CDR3 coding DNA: TGCGCCAGCAGCCGAGGCGGAGCGGGGTTCACAGATACGCAGTATTTT. The chain has TRBV4-3 and TRBJ2-3, with 7 bases lining up with TRBD2. The V gene end was trimmed by 4 bases and the J gene end by 2 bases; junction bases not matched to a gene: 9. CDR1 and CDR2 from the germline V gene are LGHNA and YSLEER. CDR3 length: 16 residues.

V gene TRBV4-1 combines with J gene TRBJ2-2; possible D gene TRBD2, 6 bases. The CDR3 runs to 22 residues. In germline, CDR1 is MGHRA, CDR2 YSYEKL. V was shortened by 0 bases and J by 7 bases, with 33 bases between the two germline ends. The CDR3 loop reads CASSQDRSCRTLMGEENGELFF. The CDR3 region has the DNA TGCGCCAGCAGCCAAGATCGATCGTGTAGGACCTTAATGGGGGAGGAAAACGGGGAGCTGTTTTTT.

CDR3 loop: CASSLTPTGGDYGYTF. The CDR3 DNA reads TGTGCCAGCAGCTTAACCCCGACAGGGGGGGACTATGGCTACACCTTC. V usage is TRBV7-2 and J usage is TRBJ1-2; 9 bases match TRBD1. V trimming: 2 bases; J trimming: 3 bases; junction bases outside the gene matches: 7. This CDR3 comprises 16 residues. Looked up from germline, CDR1 is SGHTA and CDR2 is FQGNSA. Full variable domain (outside the CDR3, taken from reference TRBV7-2 and TRBJ1-2): GAGVSQSPSNKVTEKGKDVELRCDPISGHTALYWYRQSLGQGLEFLIYFQGNSAPDKSGLPSDRFSAERTGGSVSTLTIQRTQQEDSAVYLCASSLTPTGGDYGYTFGSGTRLTVV.

This clone has a handful of counts. The chain recombines TRBV4-2 with TRBJ2-1, with D unclear. V gave up 4 bases and J gave up 4 bases, with 14 bases separating them. Germline lookup yields CDR1 LGHNA and CDR2 YNFKEQ. This CDR3 spans 15 amino acids. The CDR3 protein is CASSPAGSPYNEQFF. CDR3 sequence (DNA): TGTGCCAGCAGCCCAGCCGGTAGCCCTTACAATGAGCAGTTCTTC.

This clone has just a few counts. The rearrangement links TRBV30 to TRBJ2-7, with 10 bases fitting TRBD1. V was clipped by 5 bases and J by 4 bases; unmatched bases: 14. The germline V gene has CDR1 GTSNPN and CDR2 SVGIG (reference sequence). The CDR3 runs to 16 residues. The CDR3 coding sequence is TGTGCCTGGGCCGGGACAGGGGCCCCCCTCGATTACGAGCAGTACTTC. Translated: CAWAGTGAPLDYEQYF.

The genes are TRBV4-3 and TRBJ2-7, with 7 nucleotides matching TRBD1. This CDR3 is 18 amino acids long. Germline V lookup: CDR1 LGHNA, CDR2 YSLEER. The junction had 16 bases not matched to a gene; V was cut back by 1 base and J by 4 bases. The CDR3 protein is CASSQGLMNRGHNYEQYF. In DNA form, the CDR3 reads TGCGCCAGCAGCCAAGGTCTCATGAACAGGGGCCACAATTACGAGCAGTACTTC.

The rearrangement links TRBV20-1 to TRBJ2-7, with TRBD1 identical over 9 bases. Germline assignment: CDR1 DFQATT and CDR2 SNEGSKA (reference sequence). The CDR3 length is 11 residues. The junction had 1 base not matched to a gene; V was cut back by 6 bases and J by 4 bases. The CDR3 region is CSAGTGYEQYF. The CDR3 coding sequence is TGCAGTGCCGGGACAGGGTACGAGCAGTACTTC.

This clone has a single count. The chain combines TRBV6-5 with TRBJ1-1, with D possibly matching TRBD1 (5 bases). This CDR3 has 14 residues. Germline V gives CDR1 MNHEY, CDR2 SVGAGI. Trimming pared 2 bases from V and 1 base from J, leaving 8 bases between. The CDR3 coding sequence is TGTGCCAGCAGTTACAGGGGCGAGAACACTGAAGCTTTCTTT. This translates into CASSYRGENTEAFF.

This clone was detected only a few times. The chain links TRBV4-2 to TRBJ2-5, with 8 bases fitting TRBD2. Germline values: CDR1 LGHNA, CDR2 YNFKEQ. The CDR3 is made up of 16 amino acids. J was trimmed by 0 bases and V by 2 bases; bases with no gene match: 5. Here the CDR3 DNA reads TGTGCCAGCAGCCAACCCTTAGCGGGGTACCAAGAGACCCAGTACTTC. Amino acids: CASSQPLAGYQETQYF.

This sequence joins TRBV9 and TRBJ1-5; the match to TRBD1 covers 8 bases. With 4 bases clipped from V and 4 bases from J, the junction kept 10 bases outside the gene matches. Germline V CDR1 and CDR2: SGDLS, YYNGEE. The CDR3 consists of 16 residues. DNA for the CDR3: TGTGCCAGCAGCCCCGGACAGGGCGGTCGAAATCAGCCCCAGCATTTT. It is translated as CASSPGQGGRNQPQHF.

The chain links TRBV6-1 to TRBJ2-5; D is unresolved. The J call is uncertain, as TRBJ2-7 better fits the DNA end. Per the germline V gene, CDR1 is MNHNS and CDR2 is SASEGT. This CDR3 region has 14 residues. The CDR3 sequence is CASSEFDTDYEQYF. For the CDR3, the DNA is TGTGCCAGCAGTGAATTCGACACAGACTACGAGCAGTACTTC.